Listed below are T cell receptor beta chains from one sample, sequenced in a study of cytomegalovirus exposure and HLA in healthy donors. Libraries were prepared by immunoSEQ multiplex PCR; TCRdb keeps only in-frame clonotypes and omits some of them. The sample consists of about 150,000 clones, 60% to 80% of them appearing once. The source material was PBMCs. The receptors come from a woman aged 35 to 49 in good health and CMV-seronegative. CDR3s leave out the opening cysteine and the closing phenylalanine or tryptophan. Each record gives: J gene, D gene, V gene, clone size, CDR3 protein. A D gene is named only where the DNA matches it firmly. Size is omitted from some rows. Given values are once, few, many or a class for expanded clones.

TRBJ2-2 | NA | TRBV7-2 | NA | ASSLVLFSAGELF
TRBJ1-5 | NA | TRBV21-1 | NA | ASSKDSLGSNQPQH
TRBJ1-6 | TRBD1 | TRBV2 | NA | ASRTGTDNSPLH
TRBJ2-1 | TRBD2 | TRBV7-2 | NA | ASSLAMTSGNEQF
TRBJ1-1 | NA | TRBV29-1 | NA | STQFSVSEAF
TRBJ1-5 | TRBD1 | TRBV27 | once | ASSLSPTGLNQPQH
TRBJ2-1 | NA | TRBV10-3 | NA | AISGGRYNEQF
TRBJ2-3 | NA | TRBV20-1 | once | SAGRGNTQY
TRBJ1-2 | NA | TRBV27 | NA | ASSRQGGGYT
TRBJ1-6 | NA | TRBV27 | NA | ASSLLEGTRDSPLH
TRBJ1-2 | TRBD1 | TRBV27 | NA | ASRFRQGASGYT
TRBJ2-1 | NA | TRBV5-1 | NA | ASRGGGVYNEQF
TRBJ2-2 | TRBD1 | TRBV5-4 | once | ASSRTGGYTGELF
TRBJ2-3 | NA | TRBV30 | NA | AWSIQPVTQY
TRBJ2-1 | TRBD2 | TRBV7-9 | few | ASSFGAGAWNEQF
TRBJ2-2 | NA | TRBV7-9 | NA | ASSRSGELF
TRBJ2-1 | TRBD2 | TRBV10-1 | NA | ASPATSGNNEQF
TRBJ2-1 | NA | TRBV28 | NA | ASSLGANEQF
TRBJ1-4 | NA | TRBV7-8 | NA | ASSLPLTNRDTNEKLF
TRBJ2-5 | TRBD1 | TRBV7-9 | few | ASSRSVTGDKTQY
TRBJ2-1 | TRBD2 | TRBV7-3 | NA | ASSRTSGGYGNEQF
TRBJ2-1 | NA | TRBV27 | NA | ASSLEGGPDIWNYNEQF
TRBJ2-7 | TRBD2 | TRBV18 | NA | ASSPPQRGRSSYEQY
TRBJ1-5 | TRBD1 | TRBV6-1 | NA | ASSEALPQGGQPQH
TRBJ1-3 | NA | TRBV28 | NA | ASSLSTEGEPIY
TRBJ1-1 | TRBD1 | TRBV7-9 | NA | ASSEQGEHTEAF
TRBJ2-6 | NA | TRBV28 | NA | ASSPETASGANVLT
TRBJ2-2 | NA | TRBV18 | NA | ASSPQNTGELF
TRBJ1-3 | TRBD1 | TRBV28 | NA | ASSNPRGSLGNTIY
TRBJ2-7 | NA | TRBV28 | NA | ASSPRREVREQY
TRBJ1-6 | TRBD1 | TRBV10-3 | NA | AIGGVSPLH
TRBJ2-1 | NA | TRBV7-3 | NA | ASSLIGGGGAEQF
TRBJ2-3 | NA | TRBV7-2 | few | ASSRQPWTSRSTDTQY
TRBJ2-3 | NA | TRBV7-2 | NA | ASKQEASTDTQY
TRBJ1-2 | NA | TRBV2 | NA | ASSEDGIEGANYGYT
TRBJ1-1 | NA | TRBV9 | NA | ASSVSTSLTEAF
TRBJ2-5 | NA | TRBV6-6 | NA | ASSGRRVQETQY
TRBJ2-1 | NA | TRBV7-2 | NA | ASSFAGFLGNNEQF
TRBJ2-1 | TRBD2 | TRBV4-2 | NA | ASSQDPGGPYEQF
TRBJ2-7 | NA | TRBV25-1 | NA | ASSESPLGAAREQY
TRBJ2-5 | NA | TRBV7-9 | NA | ASSRVPETQY
TRBJ2-7 | NA | TRBV19 | NA | ASSFSGTLSSYEQY
TRBJ1-4 | TRBD1 | TRBV5-4 | NA | ASSSGTGNEKLF
TRBJ1-5 | NA | TRBV6-1 | NA | ASSERPSGSNQPQH
TRBJ2-5 | TRBD2 | TRBV9 | NA | ASSSPGRGETQY
TRBJ1-1 | TRBD1 | TRBV11-2 | once | ASSLERWTGNTEAF
TRBJ1-1 | TRBD1 | TRBV6-1 | NA | ASVGQTNTEAF
TRBJ2-3 | TRBD2 | TRBV7-6 | few | ASSLEAGGVRGTQY
TRBJ2-5 | TRBD1 | TRBV6-5 | NA | ASRQTGYQETQY
TRBJ2-3 | TRBD1 | TRBV5-4 | NA | ASSSGTGGTDTQY
TRBJ1-1 | NA | TRBV11-3 | NA | ASSPGTTYTEAF
TRBJ2-2 | NA | TRBV28 | NA | ASRVRGFVIGELF
NA | NA | TRBV4-2 | once | ASSQDPLPPYEQY
TRBJ2-7 | NA | TRBV4-3 | NA | ASSQNREHEQY
TRBJ2-1 | TRBD2 | TRBV2 | NA | ASRAAGLSNEQF
TRBJ1-6 | NA | TRBV19 | NA | ASSFQGDSPLH
TRBJ2-3 | NA | TRBV11-3 | NA | ASSYVQGGTDTQY
TRBJ2-4 | TRBD2 | TRBV7-2 | NA | ASSPGTSGGKNIQY
TRBJ1-2 | NA | TRBV4-2 | NA | AGSQEVLYGYT